The TCR beta chain described here comes from a study of blood T cell repertoires in COVID-19. There are 15 residues in the CDR3. With 0 bases removed from V and 1 base from J, the gap between germline ends came to 9 bases. Per the germline V gene, CDR1 is SGHTA and CDR2 is FQGTGA. Cohort placement rested on clinical history that participants reported themselves. Some clones are missing from TCRdb's copy, which holds only in-frame ones; the method was immunoSEQ multiplex PCR. The table records more than 400,000 clones, approximately 90% of them present only once. The origin of this receptor is a woman between 18 and 29 years old who had recovered from COVID-19. V is TRBV7-3 and J is TRBJ2-5; TRBD2 is a possible D gene (7 bases). Sequenced sample: PBMCs or T cells enriched from blood (not recorded which). CDR3 protein: CASSLTGGPQETQYF. CDR3 DNA: TGTGCCAGCAGCTTAACGGGGGGGCCCCAAGAGACCCAGTACTTC.